This record concerns one TCR beta chain sequence. The sample originates from a study of blood T cell repertoires in COVID-19. Sequenced by immunoSEQ multiplex PCR; TCRdb stores in-frame clones only, minus some. The sample records some 99,000 clones, over 70% being singletons. The TCR originated in a woman older than 75 with acute or convalescent COVID-19. The sequencing input was peripheral blood.

In DNA form, the CDR3 reads TGTGCCACCAGTGAACCCGGCTTCAGGGAGACCCAGTACTTC. It specifies CATSEPGFRETQYF. This sequence joins TRBV24-1 and TRBJ2-5; D uncertain. Deletions cut 4 bases from V and 5 bases from J, with 13 bases between. This CDR3 contains 14 residues. Germline-derived CDR1 and CDR2 are KGHDR and SFDVKD.